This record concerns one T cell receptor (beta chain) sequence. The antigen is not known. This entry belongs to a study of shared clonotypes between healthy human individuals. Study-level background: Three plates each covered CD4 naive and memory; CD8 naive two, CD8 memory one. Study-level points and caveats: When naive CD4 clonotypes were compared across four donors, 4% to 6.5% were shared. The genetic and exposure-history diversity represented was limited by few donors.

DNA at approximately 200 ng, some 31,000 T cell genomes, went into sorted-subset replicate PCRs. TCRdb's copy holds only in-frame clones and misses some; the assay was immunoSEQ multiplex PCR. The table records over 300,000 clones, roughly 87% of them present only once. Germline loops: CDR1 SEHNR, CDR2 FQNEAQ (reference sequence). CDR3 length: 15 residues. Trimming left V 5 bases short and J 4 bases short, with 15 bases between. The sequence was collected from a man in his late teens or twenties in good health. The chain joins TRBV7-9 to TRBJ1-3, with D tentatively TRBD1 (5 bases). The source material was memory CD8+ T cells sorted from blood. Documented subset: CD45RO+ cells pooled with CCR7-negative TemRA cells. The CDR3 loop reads CASSPRGGVGNTIYF. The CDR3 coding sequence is TGTGCCAGCAGCCCCCGTGGGGGGGTCGGAAACACCATATATTTT.